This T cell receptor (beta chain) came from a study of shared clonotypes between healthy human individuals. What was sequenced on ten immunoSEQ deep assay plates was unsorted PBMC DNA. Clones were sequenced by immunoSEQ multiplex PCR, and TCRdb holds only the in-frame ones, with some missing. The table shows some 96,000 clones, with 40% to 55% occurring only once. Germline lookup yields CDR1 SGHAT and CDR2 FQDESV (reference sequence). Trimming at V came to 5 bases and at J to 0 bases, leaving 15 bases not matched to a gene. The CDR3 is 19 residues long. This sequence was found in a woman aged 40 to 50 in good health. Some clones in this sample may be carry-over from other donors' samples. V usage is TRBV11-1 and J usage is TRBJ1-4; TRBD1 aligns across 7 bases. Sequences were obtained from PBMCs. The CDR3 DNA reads TGTGCCAGCAGCGGCGAAAGGGGGCGCGAGGTTGCAACTAATGAAAAACTGTTTTTT. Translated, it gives CASSGERGREVATNEKLFF.